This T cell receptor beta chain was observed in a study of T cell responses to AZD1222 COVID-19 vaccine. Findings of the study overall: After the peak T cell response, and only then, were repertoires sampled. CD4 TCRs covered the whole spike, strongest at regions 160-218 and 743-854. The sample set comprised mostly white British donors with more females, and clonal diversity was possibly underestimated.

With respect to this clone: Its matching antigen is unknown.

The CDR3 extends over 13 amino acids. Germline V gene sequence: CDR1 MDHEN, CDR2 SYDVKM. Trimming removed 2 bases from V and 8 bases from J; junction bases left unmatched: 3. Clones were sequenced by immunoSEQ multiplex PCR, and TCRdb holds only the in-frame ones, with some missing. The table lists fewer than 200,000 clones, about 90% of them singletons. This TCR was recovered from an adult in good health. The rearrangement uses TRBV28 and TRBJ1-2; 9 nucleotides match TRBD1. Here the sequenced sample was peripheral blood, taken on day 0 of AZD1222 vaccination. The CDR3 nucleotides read TGTGCCAGCAGTTTAGGGACAGGGCACGGCTACACCTTC. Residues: CASSLGTGHGYTF.